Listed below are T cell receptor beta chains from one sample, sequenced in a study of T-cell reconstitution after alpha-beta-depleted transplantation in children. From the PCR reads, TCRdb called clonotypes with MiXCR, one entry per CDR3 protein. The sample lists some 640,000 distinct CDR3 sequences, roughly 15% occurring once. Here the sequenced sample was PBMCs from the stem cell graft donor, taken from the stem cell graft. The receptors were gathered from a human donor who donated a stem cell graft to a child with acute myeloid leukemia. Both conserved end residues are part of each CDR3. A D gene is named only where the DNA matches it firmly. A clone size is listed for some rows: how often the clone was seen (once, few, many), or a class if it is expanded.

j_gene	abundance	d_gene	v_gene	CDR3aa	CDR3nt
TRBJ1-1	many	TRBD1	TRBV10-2	CASSDGQADTEAFF	TGCGCCAGCAGTGATGGACAGGCGGACACTGAAGCTTTCTTT
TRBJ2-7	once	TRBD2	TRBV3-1	CASSQSLAGDHEQYF	TGTGCCAGCAGCCAAAGTCTAGCGGGGGACCACGAGCAGTACTTC
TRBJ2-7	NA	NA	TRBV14	CASSHGGGGGSYEQYF	TGTGCCAGCAGCCACGGAGGAGGGGGAGGCTCCTACGAGCAGTACTTC
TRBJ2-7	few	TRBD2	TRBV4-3	CASSRLAGELYEQYF	TGCGCCAGCAGCCGGCTAGCGGGGGAGCTTTACGAGCAGTACTTC
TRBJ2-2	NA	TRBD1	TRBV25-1	CASTRTGWNTGELFF	TGTGCCAGCACCCGGACAGGGTGGAACACCGGGGAGCTGTTTTTT
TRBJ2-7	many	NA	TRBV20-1	CSARDGTRISYEQYF	TGCAGTGCTAGAGATGGGACGCGGATTTCCTACGAGCAGTACTTC
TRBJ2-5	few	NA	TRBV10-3	CAISEPTETQYF	TGTGCCATCAGTGAGCCGACTGAGACCCAGTACTTC
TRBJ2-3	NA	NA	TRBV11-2	CASILGSELTGARDTQYF	TGTGCCAGCATCCTAGGTAGCGAGCTGACAGGAGCCAGGGATACGCAGTATTTT
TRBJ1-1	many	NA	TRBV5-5	CASLVLGANTEAFF	TGTGCCAGCCTTGTCCTGGGGGCCAACACTGAAGCTTTCTTT
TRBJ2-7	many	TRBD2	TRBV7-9	CASSQPGTSGLRYF	TGTGCCAGCAGCCAGCCTGGGACTAGCGGGCTAAGGTACTTC
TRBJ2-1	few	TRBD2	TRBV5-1	CASSPQGGEPPYNEQFF	TGCGCCAGCAGCCCCCAGGGAGGGGAGCCCCCCTACAATGAGCAGTTCTTC
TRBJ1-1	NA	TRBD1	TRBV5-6	CASSSDRGRINTEAFF	TGTGCCAGCAGCTCGGACAGGGGGCGCATAAACACTGAAGCTTTCTTT
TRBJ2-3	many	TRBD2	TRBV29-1	CSVEVSGGSTDTQYF	TGCAGCGTTGAAGTTAGCGGGGGGAGCACAGATACGCAGTATTTT
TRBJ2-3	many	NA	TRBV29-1	CSVAGTPNTDTQYF	TGCAGCGTTGCCGGGACACCGAACACAGATACGCAGTATTTT
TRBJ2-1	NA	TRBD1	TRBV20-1	CSARDSARGIYNEQFF	TGCAGTGCTAGAGATTCGGCCAGGGGGATTTACAATGAGCAGTTCTTC
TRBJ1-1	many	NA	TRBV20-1	CSASADMNTEAFF	TGCAGTGCTAGTGCCGACATGAACACTGAAGCTTTCTTT
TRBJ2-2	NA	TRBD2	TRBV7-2	CASSLGLAAFTGELFF	TGTGCCAGCAGCCTCGGACTAGCGGCTTTCACCGGGGAGCTGTTTTTT
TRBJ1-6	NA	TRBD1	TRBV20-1	CSARRDSRSPLHF	TGCAGTGCTCGCCGGGACAGCCGTTCACCCCTCCACTTT
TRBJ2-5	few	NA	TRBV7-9	CASSLGRGPRQETQYF	TGTGCCAGCAGCTTAGGGCGGGGGCCTCGACAAGAGACCCAGTACTTC
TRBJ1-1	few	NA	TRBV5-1	CASQISAGNTEAFF	TGCGCCAGCCAGATAAGTGCGGGGAACACTGAAGCTTTCTTT
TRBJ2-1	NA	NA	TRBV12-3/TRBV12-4	CASTESGHEQFF	TGTGCCAGCACCGAAAGCGGCCATGAGCAGTTCTTC
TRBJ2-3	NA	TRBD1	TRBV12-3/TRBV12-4	CASSAQGVTDTQYF	TGTGCCAGCAGTGCACAGGGGGTAACAGATACGCAGTATTTT
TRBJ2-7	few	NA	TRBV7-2	CASSRTNIYEQYF	TGTGCCAGCAGCAGGACTAACATCTACGAGCAGTACTTC
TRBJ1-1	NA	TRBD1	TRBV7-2	CASSLASGQGADTEAFF	TGTGCCAGCAGCCTAGCGTCGGGCCAGGGGGCGGACACTGAAGCTTTCTTT
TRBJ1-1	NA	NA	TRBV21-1	CASSKGGARTEAFF	TGTGCCAGCAGCAAGGGGGGGGCGAGGACTGAAGCTTTCTTT
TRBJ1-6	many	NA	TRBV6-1	CASSGDGRAASYNSPLHF	TGTGCCAGCAGTGGGGACGGCAGGGCTGCTTCTTATAATTCACCCCTCCACTTT
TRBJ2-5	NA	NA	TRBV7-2	CASTPSPGYQETQYF	TGTGCCAGCACCCCTTCCCCGGGCTACCAAGAGACCCAGTACTTC
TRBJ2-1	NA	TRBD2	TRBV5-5	CASSLGLAGAWDEQFF	TGTGCCAGCAGCCTTGGACTAGCGGGTGCTTGGGATGAGCAGTTCTTC
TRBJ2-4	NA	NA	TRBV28	CASSPVGLAKNIQYF	TGTGCCAGCAGTCCCGTGGGTCTAGCCAAAAACATTCAGTACTTC